Sequencing of this TCR beta chain was carried out in a study of shared clonotypes between healthy human individuals. On sorted subsets, replicate PCRs used about 200 ng DNA, or tens of thousands of T cell genomes. Libraries were prepared by immunoSEQ multiplex PCR; TCRdb keeps only in-frame clonotypes and omits some of them. The sample yields 1.5 million to 2.5 million clones, about 95% seen once. CD45RO negativity and positive selection for CCR7 defined naive CD8 cells, a population that excluded terminally differentiated effector memory CD45RA+ cells. Points from the study as a whole: As a rule, naive subsets had a larger estimated richness than memory subsets.

About this clone: No antigen is known for it.

Input material: naive CD8+ T cells sorted from blood. This clonotype was sampled from a man aged 18 to 30 in good health.

CDR3 protein: CASSEGQEATGELFF. The CDR3 DNA is TGCGCCAGCAGTGAGGGTCAGGAGGCTACCGGGGAGCTGTTTTTT. The chain employs TRBV10-1 and TRBJ2-2, with D perhaps matching TRBD2 (5 bases). Trimming took off 2 bases at V and 5 bases at J, with 12 bases between the two ends. CDR1 WNHNN and CDR2 SYGVQD come from the germline V gene (reference sequence). The CDR3 extends over 15 amino acids.